Presented here are 3 T cell receptor beta chains from one specimen sequenced in a study of cytomegalovirus exposure and HLA in healthy donors. 13 Jbeta primers and 60 Vbeta primers were used for the PCR. Libraries were prepared by immunoSEQ multiplex PCR; TCRdb keeps only in-frame clonotypes and omits some of them. The sample includes about 79,000 clones, 65% to 70% of them seen just once. Sequences were obtained from PBMCs. These receptors were taken from a woman in her fifties or sixties in good health and CMV-seropositive.

V is TRBV6-1 and J is TRBJ2-7; 8 bases are shared with TRBD2. CDR3 length equals 15 residues. J gave up 4 bases and V 3 bases, and 8 bases lay outside the gene matches. Germline V gives CDR1 MNHNS, CDR2 SASEGT. The CDR3 nucleotides are TGTGCCAGCAGTGATCAGTCGGGGGGGGCTTACGAGCAGTACGTC. The encoded protein is CASSDQSGGAYEQYV.

Points on this clone: Other DNA sequences in the sample encode the same CDR3. This chain connects TRBV5-1 to TRBJ2-5, with a weak D call TRBD2 (6 bases). The CDR3 consists of 13 residues. The V gene's germline CDR1 is SGHRS and CDR2 YFSETQ. V shed 4 bases and J shed 2 bases, with 9 bases lying between them. CDR3 region: CASSPGEQETQYF. The CDR3 region has the DNA TGCGCCAGCAGCCCGGGGGAACAAGAGACCCAGTACTTC.

This chain joins TRBV19 and TRBJ1-5; D might be TRBD1 (5 bases). Germline CDR1 is LNHDA and CDR2 is SQIVND (reference sequence). The V and J ends lost 7 bases and 4 bases respectively, with 14 bases between them. This CDR3 spans 14 amino acids. The CDR3 coding sequence is TGTGCCAGTAAAAGCGGGGGAGCTAATCAGCCCCAGCATTTT. It translates to CASKSGGANQPQHF.